The following is a T cell receptor beta chain sequence with its context. The CDR3 spans 17 residues. From germline, CDR1 is SEHNR and CDR2 FQNEAQ (reference sequence). V trimming: 2 bases; J trimming: 5 bases; junction bases outside the gene matches: 14. This entry is derived from a study of blood T cell repertoires in COVID-19. Study-wide background: PBMCs, B-cell-depleted T cells, or T cells were the source of the cDNA or gDNA that made up the material.

Original data processing: Estimation of nucleated cell counts was performed using reference gene primer amplification. Measured with immunoSEQ multiplex PCR; TCRdb has only the in-frame clones, and not every one. V, J and clone size derive from that table, while D and trimming were established from the DNA sequence. The table shows about 120,000 clones, with roughly three quarters occurring only once. The chain is built from TRBV7-9 and TRBJ2-5; 7 bases fit TRBD2. This clonotype was sampled from a woman older than 75 with acute or convalescent COVID-19. Material: peripheral blood. CDR3 DNA sequence: TGTGCCAGCAGCTTAAAAGCCGGGACTACGCTTAGGGAGACCCAGTACTTC. Amino acids: CASSLKAGTTLRETQYF.